This is a list of T cell receptor beta chains from one sample in a study of T cells in Graves' hyperthyroidism and ophthalmopathy. MiXCR, run by TCRdb on the multiplex PCR reads, gives a single entry per CDR3 protein. The sample records hundreds of thousands of distinct CDR3 sequences, under 15% being singletons. Sequenced input: blood. The receptors stem from a woman aged 18-29 years with Graves' hyperthyroidism. Each CDR3 is given with its conserved first and last residue. A D gene is named only where the DNA matches it firmly. The listing skips clone size in some rows; elsewhere it reads once, few, many or a size class.

>TRBV12-3/TRBV12-4|many|NA|TRBJ1-1
CASSLPGTMNTEAFF
TGTGCCAGCAGCCTACCCGGGACAATGAACACTGAAGCTTTCTTT
>TRBV6-1|many|NA|TRBJ1-2
CASSPDGGGTGYGYTF
TGTGCCAGCAGCCCCGATGGGGGAGGGACTGGGTATGGCTACACCTTC
>TRBV25-1|few|NA|TRBJ2-3
CASRYGSTDTQYF
TGTGCCAGCAGATACGGGTCCACAGATACGCAGTATTTT
>TRBV12-3/TRBV12-4|many|TRBD2|TRBJ2-2
CASTLGLAGGGTALGGELFF
TGTGCCAGCACCCTGGGACTAGCGGGAGGAGGAACGGCTTTGGGCGGGGAGCTGTTTTTT
>TRBV5-1|NA|TRBD2|TRBJ2-5
CASSSSGLAGGPQETQYF
TGCGCCAGCAGCTCGTCGGGACTAGCGGGGGGGCCTCAGGAGACCCAGTACTTC
>TRBV5-1|few|TRBD1|TRBJ1-1
CASSLGQGKVKAFF
TGCGCCAGCAGCTTGGGACAGGGGAAGGTGAAAGCTTTCTTT
>TRBV29-1|many|NA|TRBJ2-7
CSVENTRPYYEQYF
TGCAGCGTAGAGAATACTAGACCCTATTACGAGCAGTACTTC
>TRBV20-1|many|NA|TRBJ2-4
CSARRAAENIQYF
TGCAGTGCTAGAAGGGCAGCAGAAAACATTCAGTACTTC
>TRBV18|few|TRBD1|TRBJ2-6
CASSPLQQGSGANVLTF
TGTGCCAGCTCACCGTTACAACAGGGGAGTGGGGCCAACGTCCTGACTTTC
>TRBV15|few|TRBD1|TRBJ1-2
CATSNDRGRYGYTF
TGTGCCACCAGCAACGACAGGGGGAGGTATGGCTACACCTTC
>TRBV7-8|many|NA|TRBJ1-1
CASSFSRTLNTEAFF
TGTGCCAGCAGCTTCTCACGGACCTTGAACACTGAAGCTTTCTTT
>TRBV5-5|many|NA|TRBJ1-5
CASSTTGYQPQHF
TGTGCCAGCAGCACCACTGGTTATCAGCCCCAGCATTTT
>TRBV7-2|many|NA|TRBJ2-3
CASSLVRPDTQYF
TGTGCCAGCAGCTTAGTTCGGCCAGATACGCAGTATTTT
>TRBV19|NA|NA|TRBJ2-1
CASSRGPPNEQFF
TGTGCCAGTAGTAGGGGGCCCCCCAATGAGCAGTTCTTC
>TRBV9|few|TRBD2|TRBJ2-2
CASSAGTSPNTGELFF
TGTGCCAGCAGCGCCGGGACTAGTCCGAACACCGGGGAGCTGTTTTTT
>TRBV7-3|many|TRBD2|TRBJ2-1
CASSLVPPAGGVNEQFF
TGTGCCAGCAGCTTAGTCCCCCCAGCGGGAGGGGTCAATGAGCAGTTCTTC
>TRBV4-3|NA|NA|TRBJ2-2
CASSQEGASTGELFF
TGCGCCAGCAGCCAAGAGGGGGCGAGCACCGGGGAGCTGTTTTTT
>TRBV28|many|NA|TRBJ1-3
CASSDIQDYSGNTIYF
TGTGCCAGCAGTGACATACAGGACTACTCTGGAAACACCATATATTTT
>TRBV6-1|many|NA|TRBJ1-6
CASRGPLGDSPLHF
TGTGCCAGCAGGGGGCCCTTGGGGGATTCACCCCTCCACTTT
>TRBV29-1|NA|NA|TRBJ1-2
CSVVKGGGAKRGGYTF
TGCAGCGTGGTCAAAGGAGGAGGCGCCAAGAGAGGCGGCTACACCTTC
>TRBV28|many|NA|TRBJ1-4
CASRGGPGKLFF
TGTGCCAGCAGGGGGGGGCCCGGGAAACTGTTTTTT
>TRBV14|NA|NA|TRBJ2-1
CASSHTGLYNEQFF
TGTGCCAGCAGCCACACAGGGCTATACAATGAGCAGTTCTTC
>TRBV5-1|many|NA|TRBJ1-1
CASNQGANTEAFF
TGCGCCAGCAATCAAGGAGCGAACACTGAAGCTTTCTTT
>TRBV7-9|many|NA|TRBJ2-1
CASGGGTPEQFF
TGTGCCAGCGGCGGCGGGACACCTGAGCAGTTCTTC
>TRBV4-3|NA|NA|TRBJ2-1
CASSQDRAFTGEQFF
TGCGCCAGCAGCCAAGATCGGGCCTTTACCGGTGAGCAGTTCTTC
>TRBV6-2/TRBV6-3|NA|NA|TRBJ2-1
CASSATGRYNEQFF
TGTGCCAGCAGTGCCACGGGACGCTACAATGAGCAGTTCTTC